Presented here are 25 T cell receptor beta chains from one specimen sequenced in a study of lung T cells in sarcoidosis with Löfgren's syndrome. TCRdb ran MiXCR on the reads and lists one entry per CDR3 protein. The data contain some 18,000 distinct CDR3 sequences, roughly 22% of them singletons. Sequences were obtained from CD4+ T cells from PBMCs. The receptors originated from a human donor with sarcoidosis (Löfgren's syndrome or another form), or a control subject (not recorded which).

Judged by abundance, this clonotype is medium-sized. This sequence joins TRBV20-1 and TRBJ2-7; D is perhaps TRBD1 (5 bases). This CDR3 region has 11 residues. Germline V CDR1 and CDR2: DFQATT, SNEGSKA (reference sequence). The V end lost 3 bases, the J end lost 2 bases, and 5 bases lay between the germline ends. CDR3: CSARDTYEQYF. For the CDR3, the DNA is TGCAGTGCTAGGGACACCTACGAGCAGTACTTC.

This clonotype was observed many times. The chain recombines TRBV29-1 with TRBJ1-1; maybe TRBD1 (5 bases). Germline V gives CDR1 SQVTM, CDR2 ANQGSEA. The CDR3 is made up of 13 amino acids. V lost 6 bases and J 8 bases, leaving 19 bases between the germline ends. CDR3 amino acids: CSVVKARQTEAFF. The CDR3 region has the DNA TGCAGCGTCGTAAAGGCACGACAGACCGAAGCTTTCTTT.

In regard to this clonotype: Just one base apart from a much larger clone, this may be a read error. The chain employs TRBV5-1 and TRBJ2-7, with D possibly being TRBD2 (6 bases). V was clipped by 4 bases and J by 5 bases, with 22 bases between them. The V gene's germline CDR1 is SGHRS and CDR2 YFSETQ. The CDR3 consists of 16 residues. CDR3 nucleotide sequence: TGCGCCAGCAGCCTTGTGGGGGGAGCCCTTCCTAACGAGCAGTACTTC. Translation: CASSLVGGALPNEQYF.

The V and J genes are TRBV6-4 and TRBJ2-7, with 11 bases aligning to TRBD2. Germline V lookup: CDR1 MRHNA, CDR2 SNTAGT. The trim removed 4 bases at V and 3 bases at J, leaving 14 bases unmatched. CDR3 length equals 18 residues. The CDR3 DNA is TGTGCCAGCAGTGGTGCTAGGCTAGCGGGAGGACGTATCTACGAGCAGTACTTC. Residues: CASSGARLAGGRIYEQYF.

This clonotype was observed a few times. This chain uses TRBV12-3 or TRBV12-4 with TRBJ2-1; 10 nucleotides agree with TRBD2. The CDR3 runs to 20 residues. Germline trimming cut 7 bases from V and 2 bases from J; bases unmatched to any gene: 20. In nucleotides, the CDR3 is TGTGCCAGCATCCTTAGGACCCCCCCTAGCGGGAGTAAAACCTACAATGAGCAGTTCTTC. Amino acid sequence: CASILRTPPSGSKTYNEQFF.

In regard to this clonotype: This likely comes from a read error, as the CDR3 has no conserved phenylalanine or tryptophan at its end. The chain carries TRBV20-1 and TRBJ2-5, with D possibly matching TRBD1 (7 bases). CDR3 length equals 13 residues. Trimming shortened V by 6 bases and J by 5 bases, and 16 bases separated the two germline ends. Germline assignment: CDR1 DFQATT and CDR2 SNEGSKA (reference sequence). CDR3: CSARSPGGETQYL. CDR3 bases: TGCAGTGCCCGGTCCCCAGGGGGGGAGACCCAGTACCTC.

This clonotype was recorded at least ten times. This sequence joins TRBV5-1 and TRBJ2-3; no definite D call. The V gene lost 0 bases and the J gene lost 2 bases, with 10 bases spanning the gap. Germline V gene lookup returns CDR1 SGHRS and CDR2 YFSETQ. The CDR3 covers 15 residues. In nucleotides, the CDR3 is TGCGCCAGCAGCTTGGAGACCATCTACACAGATACGCAGTATTTT. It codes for CASSLETIYTDTQYF.

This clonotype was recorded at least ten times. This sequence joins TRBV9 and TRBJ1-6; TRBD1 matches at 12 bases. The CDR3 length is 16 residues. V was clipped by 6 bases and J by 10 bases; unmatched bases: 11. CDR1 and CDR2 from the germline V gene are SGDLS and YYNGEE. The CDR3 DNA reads TGTGCCAGCACCGTCGGGACAGGGGGCTCACACTCACCCCTCCACTTT. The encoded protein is CASTVGTGGSHSPLHF.

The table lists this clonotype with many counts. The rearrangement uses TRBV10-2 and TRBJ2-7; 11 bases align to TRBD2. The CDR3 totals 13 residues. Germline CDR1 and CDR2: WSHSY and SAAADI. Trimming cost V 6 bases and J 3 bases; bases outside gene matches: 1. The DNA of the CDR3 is TGCGCCAGCAGAACTAGCGGGAGCTACGAGCAGTACTTC. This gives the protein CASRTSGSYEQYF.

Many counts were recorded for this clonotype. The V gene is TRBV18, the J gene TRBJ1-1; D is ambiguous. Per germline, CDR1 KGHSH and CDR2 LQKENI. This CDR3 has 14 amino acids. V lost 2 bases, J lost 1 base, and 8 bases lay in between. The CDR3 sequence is CASSPIDTNTEAFF. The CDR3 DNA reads TGTGCCAGCTCACCAATCGACACGAACACTGAAGCTTTCTTT.

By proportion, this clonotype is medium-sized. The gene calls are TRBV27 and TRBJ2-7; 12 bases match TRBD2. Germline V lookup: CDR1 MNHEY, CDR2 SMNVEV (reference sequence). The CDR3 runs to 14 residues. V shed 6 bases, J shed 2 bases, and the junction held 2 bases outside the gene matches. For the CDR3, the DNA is TGTGCCAGCAGCCCTAGCGGGAGGGCCTACGAGCAGTACTTC. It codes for CASSPSGRAYEQYF.

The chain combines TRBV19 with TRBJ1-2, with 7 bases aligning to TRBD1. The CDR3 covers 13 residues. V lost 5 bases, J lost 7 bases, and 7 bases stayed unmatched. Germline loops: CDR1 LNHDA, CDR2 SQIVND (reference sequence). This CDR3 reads CASSPDREGGYTF. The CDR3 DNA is TGTGCCAGTAGTCCAGACAGGGAAGGTGGCTACACCTTC. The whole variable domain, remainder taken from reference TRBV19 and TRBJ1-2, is DGGITQSPKYLFRKEGQNVTLSCEQNLNHDAMYWYRQDPGQGLRLIYYSQIVNDFQKGDIAEGYSVSREKKESFPLTVTSAQKNPTAFYLCASSPDREGGYTFGSGTRLTVV.

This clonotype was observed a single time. CDR3 in amino acids: CASSQDHGDGYGYTF. CDR3 sequence (DNA): TGCGCCAGCAGCCAAGATCATGGAGATGGGTATGGCTACACCTTC. The chain is built from TRBV4-3 and TRBJ1-2, with D uncertain. CDR3 size: 15 residues. V was clipped by 0 bases and J by 5 bases, with 13 bases between them. Germline CDR1 and CDR2: LGHNA and YSLEER.

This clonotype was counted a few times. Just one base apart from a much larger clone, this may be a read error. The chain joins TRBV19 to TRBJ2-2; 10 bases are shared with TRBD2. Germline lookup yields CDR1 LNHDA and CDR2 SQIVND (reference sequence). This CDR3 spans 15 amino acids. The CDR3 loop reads CASMLAGANAGELFF. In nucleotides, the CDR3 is TGTGCCAGTATGCTAGCGGGAGCGAACGCCGGGGAGCTGTTTTTT. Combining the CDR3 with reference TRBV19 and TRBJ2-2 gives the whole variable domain DGGITQSPKYLFRKEGQNVTLSCEQNLNHDAMYWYRQDPGQGLRLIYYSQIVNDFQKGDIAEGYSVSREKKESFPLTVTSAQKNPTAFYLCASMLAGANAGELFFGEGSRLTVL.

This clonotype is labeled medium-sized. The CDR3: CSARDPWRGSGELFF. CDR3 in DNA: TGCAGTGCTAGAGATCCTTGGAGGGGTAGCGGGGAGCTGTTTTTT. This chain uses TRBV20-1 with TRBJ2-2; maybe TRBD2 (6 bases). This CDR3 spans 15 amino acids. In germline, CDR1 is DFQATT, CDR2 SNEGSKA (reference sequence). V was trimmed by 0 bases and J by 7 bases, leaving 15 bases between them.

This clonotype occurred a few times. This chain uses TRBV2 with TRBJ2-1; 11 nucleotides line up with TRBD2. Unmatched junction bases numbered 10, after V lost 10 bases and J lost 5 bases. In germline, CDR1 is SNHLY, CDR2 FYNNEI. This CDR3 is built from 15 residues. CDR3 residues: CAKSRLAGINNEQFF. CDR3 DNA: TGTGCCAAGAGCCGACTAGCGGGGATTAACAATGAGCAGTTCTTC. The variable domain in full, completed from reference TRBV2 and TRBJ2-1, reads EPEVTQTPSHQVTQMGQEVILRCVPISNHLYFYWYRQILGQKVEFLVSFYNNEISEKSEIFDDQFSVERPDGSNFTLKIRSTKLEDSAMYFCAKSRLAGINNEQFFGPGTRLTVL.

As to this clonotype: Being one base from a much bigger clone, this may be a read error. CDR3 amino acids: CASSPVNTIYF. CDR3 DNA: TGTGCCAGCTCACCGGTAAACACCATATATTTT. The gene calls are TRBV18 and TRBJ1-3; no firm D call. Trimming removed 3 bases at V and 6 bases at J, with 3 bases between. The CDR3 has 11 residues. Looked up from germline, CDR1 is KGHSH and CDR2 is LQKENI.

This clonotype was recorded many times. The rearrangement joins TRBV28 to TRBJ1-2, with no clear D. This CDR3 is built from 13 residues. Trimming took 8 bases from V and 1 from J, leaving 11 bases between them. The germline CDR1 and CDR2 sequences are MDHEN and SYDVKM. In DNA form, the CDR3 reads TGTGCCAGCCGGGAAACCGATAACTATGGCTACACCTTC. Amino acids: CASRETDNYGYTF.

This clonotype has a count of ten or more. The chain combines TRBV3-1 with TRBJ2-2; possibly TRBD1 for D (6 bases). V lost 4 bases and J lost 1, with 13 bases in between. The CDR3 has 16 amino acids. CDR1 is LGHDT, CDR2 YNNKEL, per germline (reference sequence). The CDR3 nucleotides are TGTGCCAGCAGCCGGGTTACGGGACAGAACACCGGGGAGCTGTTTTTT. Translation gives CASSRVTGQNTGELFF. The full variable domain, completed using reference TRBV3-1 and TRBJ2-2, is DTAVSQTPKYLVTQMGNDKSIKCEQNLGHDTMYWYKQDSKKFLKIMFSYNNKELIINETVPNRFSPKSPDKAHLNLHINSLELGDSAVYFCASSRVTGQNTGELFFGEGSRLTVL.

The chain's CDR3 is CASSPSGQGIYEQYF. The CDR3 bases are TGTGCCAGTAGTCCCTCGGGACAGGGAATCTACGAGCAGTACTTC. The chain links TRBV19 to TRBJ2-7; 9 positions agree with TRBD1. From germline, CDR1 is LNHDA and CDR2 SQIVND (reference sequence). V trimming: 5 bases; J trimming: 3 bases; junction bases outside the gene matches: 8. The CDR3 is made up of 15 amino acids.

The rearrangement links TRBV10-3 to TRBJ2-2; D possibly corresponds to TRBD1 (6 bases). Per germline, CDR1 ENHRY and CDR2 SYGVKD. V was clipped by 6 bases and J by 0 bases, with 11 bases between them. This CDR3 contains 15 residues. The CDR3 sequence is CAIRDSLANTGELFF. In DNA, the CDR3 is TGTGCCATCAGGGACAGCTTGGCGAACACCGGGGAGCTGTTTTTT.

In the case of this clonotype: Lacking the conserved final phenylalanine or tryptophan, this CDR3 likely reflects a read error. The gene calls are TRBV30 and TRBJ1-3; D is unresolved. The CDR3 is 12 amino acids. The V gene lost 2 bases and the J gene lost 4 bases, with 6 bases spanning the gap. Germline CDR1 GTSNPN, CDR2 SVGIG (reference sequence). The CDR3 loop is CAWSLGGNTIYY. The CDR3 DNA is TGTGCCTGGAGTTTGGGGGGAAACACCATATATTAT.

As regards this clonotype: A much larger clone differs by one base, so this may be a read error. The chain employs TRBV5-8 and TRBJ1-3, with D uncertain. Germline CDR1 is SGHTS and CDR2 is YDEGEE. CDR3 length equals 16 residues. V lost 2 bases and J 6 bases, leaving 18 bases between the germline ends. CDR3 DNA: TGTGCCAGCAGCTTCGATGTCGGGGAAATAGTAAACACCATATATTTT. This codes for CASSFDVGEIVNTIYF.

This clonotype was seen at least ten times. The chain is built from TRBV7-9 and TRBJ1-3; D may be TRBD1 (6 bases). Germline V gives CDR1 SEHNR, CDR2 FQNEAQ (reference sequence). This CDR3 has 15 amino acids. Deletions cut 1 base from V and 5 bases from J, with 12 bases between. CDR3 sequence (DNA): TGTGCCAGCAGCTTAGTTCAGGGGAGCAGAAACACCATATATTTT. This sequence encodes CASSLVQGSRNTIYF. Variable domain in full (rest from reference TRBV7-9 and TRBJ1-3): DTGVSQNPRHKITKRGQNVTFRCDPISEHNRLYWYRQTLGQGPEFLTYFQNEAQLEKSRLLSDRFSAERPKGSFSTLEIQRTEQGDSAMYLCASSLVQGSRNTIYFGEGSWLTVV.

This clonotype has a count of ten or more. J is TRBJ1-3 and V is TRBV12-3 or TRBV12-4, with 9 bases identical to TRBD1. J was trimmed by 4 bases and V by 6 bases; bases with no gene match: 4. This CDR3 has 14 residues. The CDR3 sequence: CASRGTGSGNTIYF. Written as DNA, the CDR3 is TGTGCCAGCAGGGGGACAGGGTCCGGAAACACCATATATTTT.